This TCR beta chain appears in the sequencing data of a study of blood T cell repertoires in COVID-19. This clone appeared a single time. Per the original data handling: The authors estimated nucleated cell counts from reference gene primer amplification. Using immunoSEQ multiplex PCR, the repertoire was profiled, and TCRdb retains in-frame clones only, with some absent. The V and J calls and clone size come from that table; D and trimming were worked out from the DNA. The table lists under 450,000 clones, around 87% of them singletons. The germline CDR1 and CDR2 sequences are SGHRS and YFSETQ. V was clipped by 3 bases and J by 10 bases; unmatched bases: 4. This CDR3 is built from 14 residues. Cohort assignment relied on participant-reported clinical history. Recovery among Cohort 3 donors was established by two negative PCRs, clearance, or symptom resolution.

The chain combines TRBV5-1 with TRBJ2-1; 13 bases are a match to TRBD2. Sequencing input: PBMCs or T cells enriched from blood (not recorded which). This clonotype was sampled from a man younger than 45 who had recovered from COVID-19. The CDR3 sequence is CASSWTSGGGEQFF. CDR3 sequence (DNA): TGCGCCAGCAGCTGGACTAGCGGGGGTGGAGAGCAGTTCTTC.